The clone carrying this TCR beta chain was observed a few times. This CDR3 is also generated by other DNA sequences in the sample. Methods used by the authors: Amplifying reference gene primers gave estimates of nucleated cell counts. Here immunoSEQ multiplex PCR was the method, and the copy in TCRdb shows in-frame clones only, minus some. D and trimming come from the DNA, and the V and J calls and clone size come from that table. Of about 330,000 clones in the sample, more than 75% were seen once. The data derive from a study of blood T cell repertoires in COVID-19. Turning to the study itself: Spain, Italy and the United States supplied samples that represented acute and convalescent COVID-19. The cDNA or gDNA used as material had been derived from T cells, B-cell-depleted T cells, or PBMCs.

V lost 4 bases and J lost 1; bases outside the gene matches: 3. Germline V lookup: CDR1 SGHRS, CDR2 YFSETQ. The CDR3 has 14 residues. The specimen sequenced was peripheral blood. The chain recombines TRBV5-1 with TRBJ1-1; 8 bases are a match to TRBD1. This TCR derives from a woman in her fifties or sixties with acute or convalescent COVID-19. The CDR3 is CASSTGQGNTEAFF. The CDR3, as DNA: TGCGCCAGCAGCACCGGACAGGGGAACACTGAAGCTTTCTTT. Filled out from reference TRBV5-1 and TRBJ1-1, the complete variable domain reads KAGVTQTPRYLIKTRGQQVTLSCSPISGHRSVSWYQQTPGQGLQFLFEYFSETQRNKGNFPGRFSGRQFSNSRSEMNVSTLELGDSALYLCASSTGQGNTEAFFGQGTRLTVV.